This TCR beta chain was found in a study of cytomegalovirus exposure and HLA in healthy donors. Broader study findings: Exclusion applied to some V segments, including TRBV6-2 and TRBV6-3, as they were indistinguishable. Prior analysis indicated that the majority of TCR beta V segments exhibited productivity approximately 87% or approximately 30% of the time. When analyzed later, the rates of TCR association showed variation by HLA locus, with DRB1 the most and HLA-C the fewest.

This clone was detected only a few times. No antigen is known for it. Germline V gene lookup returns CDR1 ENHRY and CDR2 SYGVKD. Between the trimmed V and J ends, which lost 5 bases and 0 bases, there was a span of 11 bases. The CDR3 is 14 amino acids. Primers included in the PCR were 60 Vbeta and 13 Jbeta primers. As handled by the study authors: Counted up in a later analysis, unique TCR beta chains came to about 80 million, with around 11 million shared. Produced via immunoSEQ multiplex PCR; TCRdb's table is partial and in-frame only. That table supplies the V and J calls and clone size; D and trimming were determined from the DNA. Of about 190,000 clones listed, about 87% are singletons.

The sequenced sample consisted of PBMCs. The source of this sequence is a woman aged 18-29 years in good health and CMV-seronegative. This rearrangement joins TRBV10-3 to TRBJ2-7, with TRBD2 as a possible D gene (6 bases). The DNA for the CDR3 is TGTGCCATCAGTTGGGGGGAGCTCTCCTACGAGCAGTACTTC. This codes for CAISWGELSYEQYF.